These T cell receptor beta chains were read from a single sample in a study of cytomegalovirus exposure and HLA in healthy donors. Profiled with immunoSEQ multiplex PCR; TCRdb holds only in-frame clones, not every one. The data show over 35,000 clones, almost 70% seen once. Sequencing used PBMCs. The receptor set was obtained from a middle-aged man in good health and CMV-seronegative. Each CDR3 is given with its conserved first and last residue. The D gene is left open where the match is weak. Only part of the rows carry a size: once, few, many, or a class if the clone is expanded.

v_gene	d_gene	j_gene	abundance	CDR3nt	CDR3aa
TRBV10-3	.	TRBJ2-1	.	TGTGCCGCCCAGGGGCTCGATGAGCAGTTCTTC	CAAQGLDEQFF
TRBV18	.	TRBJ2-1	.	TGTGCCAGCTCCCCCAAGGGGCGGAGCAATGAGCAGTTCTTC	CASSPKGRSNEQFF
TRBV6-1	.	TRBJ2-7	.	TGTGCCAGCAGCGGGGGGCCGGCGGGCTCCTACGAGCAGTACTTC	CASSGGPAGSYEQYF
TRBV5-1	.	TRBJ2-7	once	TGCGCCAGCAGCTTGGGTGGGCTCACCTACGAGCAGTACTTC	CASSLGGLTYEQYF
TRBV14	.	TRBJ1-1	.	TGTGCCAGCAGCCCCGAGTCGCGGGGGACTGAAGCTTTCTTT	CASSPESRGTEAFF
TRBV6-5	.	TRBJ2-5	.	TGTGCCAGCAGTTACTCATGGGGGCCGGAGCCCCAGTACTTC	CASSYSWGPEPQYF
TRBV5-1	TRBD1	TRBJ2-2	.	TGCGCCAGCCGCCACGGGGGGACAGGGAGGACCGGGGAGCTGTTTTTT	CASRHGGTGRTGELFF
TRBV7-2	.	TRBJ1-2	.	TGTGCCAGCAGCCCGCCGGGGGGCGCTAACTATGGCTACACCTTC	CASSPPGGANYGYTF
TRBV6-5	.	TRBJ2-7	.	TGTGCCAGCAGCCCAGATGTATCGGAGCAGTACTTC	CASSPDVSEQYF
TRBV6-5	.	TRBJ2-2	.	TGTGCCAGCAATCCAGGGTTCCAAAACACCGGGGAGCTGTTTTTT	CASNPGFQNTGELFF
TRBV9	.	TRBJ2-3	.	TGTGCCAGCAGCTCAGGACAGATCGGGGCGCAGTATTTT	CASSSGQIGAQYF
TRBV19	.	TRBJ2-6	few	TGTGCCAGTAGTATCCGCTCTGGGGCCAACGTCCTGACTTTC	CASSIRSGANVLTF
TRBV7-6	TRBD1	TRBJ2-3	.	TGTGCCAGCAGCTTAGCCGACAGGGCTAGCACAGATACGCAGTATTTT	CASSLADRASTDTQYF
TRBV11-2	.	TRBJ2-3	.	TGTGCCAGCAGCTTCGAGGGGGGGCTAGGAGATACGCAGTATTTT	CASSFEGGLGDTQYF
TRBV29-1	.	TRBJ1-3	.	TGCAGCGTCCCCGACACAAAGGCTGGAAACACCATATATTTT	CSVPDTKAGNTIYF
TRBV5-6	.	TRBJ1-6	.	TGTGCCAGCAGCTTGGCTTTGGGCCTCGGGAAGGCACCCCTCCACTTT	CASSLALGLGKAPLHF
TRBV27	.	TRBJ1-6	.	TGTGCCAGCAGTCTCGCAGCCTATAATTCACCCCTCCACTTT	CASSLAAYNSPLHF
TRBV5-8	.	TRBJ1-2	few	TGTGCCAGCGGGGGCTTAAATAACTATGGCTACACCTTC	CASGGLNNYGYTF
TRBV14	TRBD1	TRBJ2-2	.	TGTGCCAGCAGCCCGATGAGGACAGGGCCAAACACCGGGGAGCTGTTTTTT	CASSPMRTGPNTGELFF
TRBV4-2	.	TRBJ1-1	.	TGTGCCAGCAGCCAAGGTCCGCGGGCGGGATCTGAAGCTTTCTTT	CASSQGPRAGSEAFF
TRBV6-5	TRBD2	TRBJ2-5	.	TGTGCCAGCTCACCCCGGGCTGGGGGGGCCCAGTACTTC	CASSPRAGGAQYF
TRBV5-6	.	TRBJ1-4	.	TGTGCCAGCAGCTCGCCTAGATATGAAAAACTGTTTTTT	CASSSPRYEKLFF
TRBV6-1	TRBD1	TRBJ1-5	few	TGTGCCAGCAGGGGACAGGGACCTCAGCCCCAGCATTTT	CASRGQGPQPQHF
TRBV5-1	TRBD1	TRBJ1-1	.	TGCGCCAGCAGCACTACCGGGACAGCTGAAGCTTTCTTT	CASSTTGTAEAFF
TRBV21-1	.	TRBJ2-2	.	TGTGCCAGCAGCAAAGGGGAGACGAAGGTGACCGGGGAGCTGTTTTTT	CASSKGETKVTGELFF
TRBV19	TRBD1	TRBJ1-5	few	TGTGCCAGTTCTTCGCAGGGGGCGCGTCAGCCCCAGCATTTT	CASSSQGARQPQHF
TRBV5-5	TRBD1	TRBJ2-7	.	TGTGCCAGCTACATAGGGGGCGGGTACGAGCAGTACTTC	CASYIGGGYEQYF
TRBV5-1	.	TRBJ2-5	.	TGCGCCAGCAGCTACCGGGACTTCCGAGAGACCCAGTACTTC	CASSYRDFRETQYF
TRBV9	TRBD1	TRBJ1-3	few	TGTGCCAGCAGCCTCCGGGACAGTCTCCGTTCTGGAAACACCATATATTTT	CASSLRDSLRSGNTIYF
TRBV7-8	.	TRBJ2-3	.	TGTGCCAGCAGCCTGGGGCAGCGCACAGATACGCAGTATTTT	CASSLGQRTDTQYF
TRBV7-2	TRBD1	TRBJ1-1	.	TGTGCCAGCAGCTTAGGACAGGGTGAAAGAACTGAAGCTTTCTTT	CASSLGQGERTEAFF
TRBV9	TRBD2	TRBJ2-5	few	TGTGCCAGCAGCGAGAATCAGGGGGGACTAGCTGAGACCCAGTACTTC	CASSENQGGLAETQYF
TRBV6-5	TRBD2	TRBJ2-7	.	TGTGCCAGCAGTTATTCCGCGACGGGAGGCACCTACGAGCAGTACTTC	CASSYSATGGTYEQYF
TRBV4-1	.	TRBJ1-5	.	TGCGCCAGCAGCCAAGTCCAGGGGCGGAATCAGCCCCAGCATTTT	CASSQVQGRNQPQHF
TRBV28	.	TRBJ1-5	.	TGTGCCAGCAGTTCGGGCGACAGGTTTAATCAGCCCCAGCATTTT	CASSSGDRFNQPQHF
TRBV30	TRBD1	TRBJ2-3	few	TGTGCCTGGAGGTCAGGGGGCGGGACGCAGTATTTT	CAWRSGGGTQYF
TRBV7-9	.	TRBJ2-5	once	TGTGCCAGCAGCTTAGAAGATGGCATCGCAGCCCAGTACTTC	CASSLEDGIAAQYF
TRBV7-9	.	TRBJ2-5	.	TGTGCCAGCAGCCCCCCCGCGCGGGAGACCCAGTACTTC	CASSPPARETQYF
TRBV16	.	TRBJ1-2	once	TGTGCCAGCAGCCAATCGATGGGGCAGGCCCCTAACTATGGCTACACCTTC	CASSQSMGQAPNYGYTF
TRBV28	TRBD1	TRBJ1-2	.	TGTGCCAGCAGTTCGGGGACAGGGCGGCCCAGAGGGACCTTC	CASSSGTGRPRGTF
TRBV6-5	TRBD1	TRBJ1-2	.	TGTGCCAGCAGCACGGACAGGAACTATGGCTACACCTTC	CASSTDRNYGYTF
TRBV5-4	TRBD1	TRBJ2-1	few	TGTGCCAGCAGCTTGGAGAGGGGGCCTGAGCAGTTCTTC	CASSLERGPEQFF
TRBV9	.	TRBJ2-7	.	TGTGCCAGCAGCGTAGGCGGGGCGGATACCTACGAGCAGTACTTC	CASSVGGADTYEQYF
TRBV25-1	.	TRBJ1-5	.	TGTGCCAGCGAGTACCCCCCAGGGTCGCGCAATCAGCCCCAGCATTTT	CASEYPPGSRNQPQHF
TRBV7-6	TRBD1	TRBJ1-1	.	TGTGCCAGCAGCTTGACAGGGGGCGGGGGGTTGGGGAACACTGAAGCTTTCTTT	CASSLTGGGGLGNTEAFF
TRBV5-1	TRBD1	TRBJ1-1	.	TGCGCCAGCAGCTGGGGACAGGGGAACACTGAAGCTTTCTTT	CASSWGQGNTEAFF
TRBV19	TRBD1	TRBJ2-7	.	TGTGCCAGTAGTAACAACAGGGGCGACGAGCAGTACTTC	CASSNNRGDEQYF
TRBV29-1	TRBD1	TRBJ2-7	.	TGCAGCGTCGACCTGGGACAGGGCTCCTACGAGCAGTACTTC	CSVDLGQGSYEQYF
TRBV30	.	TRBJ2-1	once	TGTGCCTGGAGTGTAATGGGCGGGGATTACAATGAGCAGTTCTTC	CAWSVMGGDYNEQFF
TRBV29-1	.	TRBJ2-7	.	TGCAGCGTCATGGACAGCAGCTCCTACGAGCAGTACTTC	CSVMDSSSYEQYF